The clone carrying this TCR beta chain was detected a few times. Its antigen is as yet unknown. Oncomine TCR Beta short-read sequencing was applied to DNA from cultured CD4+ T cells. It was from cultured CD4+ T cells that genomic DNA was extracted. TCRdb analysed the PCR reads with MiXCR anew, one entry per CDR3 protein. The repertoire holds approximately 13,000 distinct CDR3 sequences, under 50% seen once, with about a fifth in the top ten. This sample was included in a study of vaccination and CD4 T cells after COVID-19. About the study: Spike peptides, overlapping and drawn from SARS-CoV-2, HCoV-NL63, HCoV-OC43 and HCoV-229E, were used to stimulate cells.

Treatment defined: approximately 9-day PBMC culture with coronavirus spike peptide pools or control peptides (ViraFEST assay). The CDR3 length is 16 residues. Unmatched junction bases numbered 17, after V lost 5 bases and J lost 8 bases. Looked up from germline, CDR1 is SGHTA and CDR2 is FQGNSA. The sample was CD4+ T cells from blood, cultured in vitro, taken before SARS-CoV-2 vaccination. This clonotype was sampled from a human donor who had recovered from COVID-19. The chain recombines TRBV7-2 with TRBJ1-2; 7 bases match TRBD1. The CDR3 DNA sequence: TGTGCCAGCAGCCCCGGAGGAAGACAGGGCTTGGAGGGCTACACCTTC. It codes for CASSPGGRQGLEGYTF.